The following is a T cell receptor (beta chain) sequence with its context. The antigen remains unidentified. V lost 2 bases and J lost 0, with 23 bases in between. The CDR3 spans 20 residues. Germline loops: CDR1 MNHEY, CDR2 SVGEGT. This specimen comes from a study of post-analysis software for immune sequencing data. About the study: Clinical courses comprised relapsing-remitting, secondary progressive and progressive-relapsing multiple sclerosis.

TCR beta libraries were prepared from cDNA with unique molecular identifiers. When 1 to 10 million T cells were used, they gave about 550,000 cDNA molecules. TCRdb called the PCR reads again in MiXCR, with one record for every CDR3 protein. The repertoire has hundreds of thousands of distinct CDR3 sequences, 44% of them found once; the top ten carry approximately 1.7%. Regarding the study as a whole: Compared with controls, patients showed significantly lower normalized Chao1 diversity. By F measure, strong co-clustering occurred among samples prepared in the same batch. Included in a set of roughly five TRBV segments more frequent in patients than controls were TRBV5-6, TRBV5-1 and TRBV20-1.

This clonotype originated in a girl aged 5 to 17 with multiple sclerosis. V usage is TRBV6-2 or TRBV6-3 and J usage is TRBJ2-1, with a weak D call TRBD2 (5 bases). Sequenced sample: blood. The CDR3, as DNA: TGTGCCAGCAGTTACACTGCGAGACTACGCAAGGGAAGCTCCTACAATGAGCAGTTCTTC. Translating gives CASSYTARLRKGSSYNEQFF.